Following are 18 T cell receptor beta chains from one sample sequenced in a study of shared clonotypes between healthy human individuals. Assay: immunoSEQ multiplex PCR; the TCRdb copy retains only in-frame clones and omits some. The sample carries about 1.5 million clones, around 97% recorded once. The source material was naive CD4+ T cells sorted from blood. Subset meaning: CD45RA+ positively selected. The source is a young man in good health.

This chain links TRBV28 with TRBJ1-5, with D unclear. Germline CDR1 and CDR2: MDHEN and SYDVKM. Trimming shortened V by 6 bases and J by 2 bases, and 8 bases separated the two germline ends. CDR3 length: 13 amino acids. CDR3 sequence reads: CASSKVGNQPQHF. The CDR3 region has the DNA TGTGCCAGCAGCAAAGTAGGCAATCAGCCCCAGCATTTT.

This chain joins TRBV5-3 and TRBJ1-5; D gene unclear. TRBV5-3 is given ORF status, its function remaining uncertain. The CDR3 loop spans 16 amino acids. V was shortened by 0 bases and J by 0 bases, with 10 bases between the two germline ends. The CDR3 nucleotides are TGTGCCAGAAGCTTGGGCCAGGACCATAGCAATCAGCCCCAGCATTTT. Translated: CARSLGQDHSNQPQHF.

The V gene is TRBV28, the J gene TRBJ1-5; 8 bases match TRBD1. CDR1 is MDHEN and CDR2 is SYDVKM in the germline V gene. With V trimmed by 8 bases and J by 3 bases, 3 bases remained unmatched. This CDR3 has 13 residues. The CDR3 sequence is CASGQGANQPQHF. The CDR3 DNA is TGTGCCAGCGGGCAGGGGGCCAATCAGCCCCAGCATTTT.

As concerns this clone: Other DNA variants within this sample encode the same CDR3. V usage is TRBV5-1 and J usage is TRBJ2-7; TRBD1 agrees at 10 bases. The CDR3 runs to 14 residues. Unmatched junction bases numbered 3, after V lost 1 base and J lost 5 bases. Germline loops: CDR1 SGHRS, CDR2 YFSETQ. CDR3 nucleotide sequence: TGCGCCAGCAGCTTGACGGGACAGGGGAACGAGCAGTACTTC. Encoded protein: CASSLTGQGNEQYF. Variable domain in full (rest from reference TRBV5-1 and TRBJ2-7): KAGVTQTPRYLIKTRGQQVTLSCSPISGHRSVSWYQQTPGQGLQFLFEYFSETQRNKGNFPGRFSGRQFSNSRSEMNVSTLELGDSALYLCASSLTGQGNEQYFGPGTRLTVT.

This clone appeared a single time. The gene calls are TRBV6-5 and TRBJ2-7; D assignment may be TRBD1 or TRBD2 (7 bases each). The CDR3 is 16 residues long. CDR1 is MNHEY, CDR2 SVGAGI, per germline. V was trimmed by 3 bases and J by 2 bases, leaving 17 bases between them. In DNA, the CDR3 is TGTGCCAGCAGTTATCAGGGGGGGCGGGAGCCCTACGAGCAGTACTTC. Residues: CASSYQGGREPYEQYF.

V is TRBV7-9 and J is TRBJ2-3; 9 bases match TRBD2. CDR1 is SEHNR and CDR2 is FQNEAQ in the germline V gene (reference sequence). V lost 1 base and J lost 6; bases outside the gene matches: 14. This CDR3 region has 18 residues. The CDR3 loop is CASSLGDAGGPRRDTQYF. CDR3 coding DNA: TGTGCCAGCAGCTTAGGAGACGCGGGAGGGCCAAGAAGGGATACGCAGTATTTT.

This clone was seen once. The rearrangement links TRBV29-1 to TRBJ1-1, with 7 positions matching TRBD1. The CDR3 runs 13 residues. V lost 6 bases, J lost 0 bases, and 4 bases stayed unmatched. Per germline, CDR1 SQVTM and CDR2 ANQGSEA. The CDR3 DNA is TGCAGCGTCGAACAGGGGCTGAACACTGAAGCTTTCTTT. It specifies CSVEQGLNTEAFF.

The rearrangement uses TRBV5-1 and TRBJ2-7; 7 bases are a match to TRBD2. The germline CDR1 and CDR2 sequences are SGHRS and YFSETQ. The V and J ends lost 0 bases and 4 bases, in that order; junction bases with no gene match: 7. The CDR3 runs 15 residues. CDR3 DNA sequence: TGCGCCAGCAGCTTGGGGACTAGTTCCACATACGAGCAGTACTTC. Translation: CASSLGTSSTYEQYF.

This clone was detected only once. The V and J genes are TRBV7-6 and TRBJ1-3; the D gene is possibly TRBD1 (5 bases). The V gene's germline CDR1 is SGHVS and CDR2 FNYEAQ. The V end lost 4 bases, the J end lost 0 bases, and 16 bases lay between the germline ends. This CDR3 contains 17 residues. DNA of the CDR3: TGTGCCAGCAGCTCCGACACCCCAGGGATCTCTGGAAACACCATATATTTT. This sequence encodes CASSSDTPGISGNTIYF.

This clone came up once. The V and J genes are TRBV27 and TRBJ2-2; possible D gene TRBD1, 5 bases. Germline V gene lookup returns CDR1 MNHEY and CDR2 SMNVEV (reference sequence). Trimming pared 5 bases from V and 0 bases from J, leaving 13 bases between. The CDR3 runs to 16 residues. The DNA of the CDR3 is TGTGCCAGCAGTCCTCGACAGTTCCCGAACACCGGGGAGCTGTTTTTT. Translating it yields CASSPRQFPNTGELFF.

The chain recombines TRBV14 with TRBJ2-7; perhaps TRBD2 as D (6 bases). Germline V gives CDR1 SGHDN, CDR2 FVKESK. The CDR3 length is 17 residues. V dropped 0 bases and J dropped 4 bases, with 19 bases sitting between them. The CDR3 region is CASSQDRWGETRYEQYF. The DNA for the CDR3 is TGTGCCAGCAGCCAAGACCGGTGGGGGGAGACCCGGTACGAGCAGTACTTC.

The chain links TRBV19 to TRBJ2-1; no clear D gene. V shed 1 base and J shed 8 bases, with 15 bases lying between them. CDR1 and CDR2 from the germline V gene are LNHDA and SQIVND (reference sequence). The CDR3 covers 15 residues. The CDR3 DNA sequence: TGTGCCAGTAGTATAGCCCCACTAAAATCGGATGAGCAGTTCTTC. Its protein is CASSIAPLKSDEQFF.

The CDR3 protein is CASSPRLDADTQYF. The CDR3, as DNA: TGTGCCAGCAGCCCTCGACTAGATGCAGATACGCAGTATTTT. The chain links TRBV7-9 to TRBJ2-3; weak D call: TRBD2 (6 bases). Germline-derived CDR1 and CDR2 are SEHNR and FQNEAQ (reference sequence). This CDR3 is built from 14 residues. With 5 bases removed from V and 4 bases from J, the gap between germline ends came to 13 bases. Full variable domain (remainder filled in from reference TRBV7-9 and TRBJ2-3): DTGVSQNPRHKITKRGQNVTFRCDPISEHNRLYWYRQTLGQGPEFLTYFQNEAQLEKSRLLSDRFSAERPKGSFSTLEIQRTEQGDSAMYLCASSPRLDADTQYFGPGTRLTVL.

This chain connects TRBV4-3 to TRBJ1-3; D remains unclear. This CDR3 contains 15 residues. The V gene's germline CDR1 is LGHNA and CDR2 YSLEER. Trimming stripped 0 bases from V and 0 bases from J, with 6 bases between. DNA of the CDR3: TGCGCCAGCAGCCAAGACAGGATCTCTGGAAACACCATATATTTT. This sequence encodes CASSQDRISGNTIYF.

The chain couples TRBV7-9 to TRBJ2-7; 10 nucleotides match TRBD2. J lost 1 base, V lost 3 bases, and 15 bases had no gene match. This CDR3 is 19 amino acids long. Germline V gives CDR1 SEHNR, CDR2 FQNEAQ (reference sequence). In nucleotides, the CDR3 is TGTGCCAGCAGCTTTAGCCCATCTAGCGGGAGTCCTTTATCCTACGAGCAGTACTTC. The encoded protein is CASSFSPSSGSPLSYEQYF.

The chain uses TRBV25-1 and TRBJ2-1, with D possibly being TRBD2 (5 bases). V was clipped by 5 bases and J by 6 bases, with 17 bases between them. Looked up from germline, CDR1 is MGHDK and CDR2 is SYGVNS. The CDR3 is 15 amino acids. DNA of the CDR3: TGTGCCAGCAGTCTCACGGGGTCGGTATCCAATGAGCAGTTCTTC. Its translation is CASSLTGSVSNEQFF.

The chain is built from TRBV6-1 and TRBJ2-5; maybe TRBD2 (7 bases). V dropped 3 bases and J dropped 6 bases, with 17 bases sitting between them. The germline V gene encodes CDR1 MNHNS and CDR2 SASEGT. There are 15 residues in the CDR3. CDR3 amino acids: CASSEGGGLVQTQYF. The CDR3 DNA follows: TGTGCCAGCAGTGAGGGAGGGGGATTAGTTCAGACCCAGTACTTC.

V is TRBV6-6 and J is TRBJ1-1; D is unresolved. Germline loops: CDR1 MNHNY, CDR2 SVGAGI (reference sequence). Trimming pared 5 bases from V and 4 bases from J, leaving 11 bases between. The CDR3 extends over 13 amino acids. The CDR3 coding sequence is TGTGCCAGCAGTAGCAGTGGACCCACTGAAGCTTTCTTT. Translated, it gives CASSSSGPTEAFF.